The 7 T cell receptor beta chains below all came from one sample that was sequenced in a study of T cell responses to AZD1222 COVID-19 vaccine. Produced via immunoSEQ multiplex PCR; TCRdb's table is partial and in-frame only. The sample includes about 150,000 clones, 86% of them seen just once. The sample consisted of peripheral blood, taken on day 0 of MenACWY control vaccination. The receptors were sampled from an adult in good health.

The chain has TRBV19 and TRBJ1-2, with D tentatively TRBD1 (6 bases). This CDR3 contains 15 residues. Germline values: CDR1 LNHDA, CDR2 SQIVND (reference sequence). Trimming removed 7 bases from V and 0 bases from J, with 15 bases in between. The CDR3 loop reads CASTSGGTSNYGYTF. As DNA, the CDR3 is TGTGCCAGTACCTCGGGGGGCACATCTAACTATGGCTACACCTTC.

The V call is TRBV11-2, the J call TRBJ2-3; 8 bases are shared with TRBD2. V shed 0 bases and J 0 bases; nucleotides not matched to a gene: 14. Germline values: CDR1 SGHAT, CDR2 FQNNGV. This CDR3 is 20 amino acids long. CDR3 region: CASSLDMASGLLTSTDTQYF. Here the CDR3 DNA reads TGTGCCAGCAGCTTAGATATGGCTAGCGGGTTACTGACTAGCACAGATACGCAGTATTTT.

Here the CDR3 DNA reads TGCGCCAGCAGTCAATCGCGGGGGGTCAATGAAAAACTGTTTTTT. Translated, it gives CASSQSRGVNEKLFF. The chain uses TRBV23-1 and TRBJ1-4; possibly TRBD1 for D (5 bases). TRBV23-1 is designated an ORF whose function remains uncertain. This CDR3 is built from 15 residues. V gave up 0 bases and J gave up 5 bases, with 10 bases separating them.

This chain connects TRBV12-3 or TRBV12-4 to TRBJ2-1, with TRBD1 identical over 11 bases. The CDR3 is made up of 13 amino acids. Trimming took 5 bases from V and 15 from J; bases not matched to a gene: 9. DNA for the CDR3: TGTGCCAGCAGTCGCGGGACAGGGGGAGTAGGGTTCTTC. Translation gives CASSRGTGGVGFF.

This rearrangement joins TRBV5-5 to TRBJ2-7; D remains ambiguous. V lost 1 base to trimming and J lost 5 bases, with 7 bases between them. The CDR3 is made up of 12 amino acids. In germline, CDR1 is SGHKS, CDR2 YYEKEE (reference sequence). In DNA form, the CDR3 reads TGTGCCAGCAGCTTGACCAACAACGAGCAGTACTTC. It codes for CASSLTNNEQYF.

This sequence joins TRBV27 and TRBJ1-2; 7 bases line up with TRBD1. The V gene's germline CDR1 is MNHEY and CDR2 SMNVEV (reference sequence). V gave up 6 bases and J gave up 2 bases; unmatched junction bases: 0. This CDR3 has 12 residues. The CDR3 reads CASRTGNYGYTF. CDR3 in DNA: TGTGCCAGCAGGACAGGGAACTATGGCTACACCTTC.

The CDR3 sequence is CASSDLGGGLAGYTF. CDR3 bases: TGTGCCAGCAGTGATCTTGGGGGGGGATTAGCCGGCTACACCTTC. This chain uses TRBV6-1 with TRBJ1-2; tentatively, D is TRBD1 (5 bases). Germline CDR1 reads MNHNS; CDR2 reads SASEGT. Deletions cut 3 bases from V and 8 bases from J, with 19 bases between. The CDR3 is made up of 15 amino acids.